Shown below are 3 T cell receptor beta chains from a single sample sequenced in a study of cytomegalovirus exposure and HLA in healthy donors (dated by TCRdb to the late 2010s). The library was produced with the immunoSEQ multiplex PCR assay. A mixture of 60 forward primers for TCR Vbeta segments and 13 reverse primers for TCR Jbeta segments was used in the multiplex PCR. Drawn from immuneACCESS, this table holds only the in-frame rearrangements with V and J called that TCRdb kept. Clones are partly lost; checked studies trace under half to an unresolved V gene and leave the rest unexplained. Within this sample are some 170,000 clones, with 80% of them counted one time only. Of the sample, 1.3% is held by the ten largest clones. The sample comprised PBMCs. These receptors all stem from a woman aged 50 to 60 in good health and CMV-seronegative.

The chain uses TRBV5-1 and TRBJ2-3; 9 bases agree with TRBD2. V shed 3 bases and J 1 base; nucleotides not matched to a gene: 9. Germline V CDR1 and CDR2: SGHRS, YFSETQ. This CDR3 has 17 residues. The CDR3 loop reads CASSWGRGGRGTDTQYF. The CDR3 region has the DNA TGCGCCAGCAGCTGGGGGCGGGGGGGCCGCGGCACAGATACGCAGTATTTT. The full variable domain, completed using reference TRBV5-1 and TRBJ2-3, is KAGVTQTPRYLIKTRGQQVTLSCSPISGHRSVSWYQQTPGQGLQFLFEYFSETQRNKGNFPGRFSGRQFSNSRSEMNVSTLELGDSALYLCASSWGRGGRGTDTQYFGPGTRLTVL.

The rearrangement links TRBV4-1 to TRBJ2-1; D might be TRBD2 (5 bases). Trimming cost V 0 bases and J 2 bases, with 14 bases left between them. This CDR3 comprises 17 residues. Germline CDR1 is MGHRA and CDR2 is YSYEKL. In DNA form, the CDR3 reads TGCGCCAGCAGCCAAGACTCCTGGACTGCTACCTACAATGAGCAGTTCTTC. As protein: CASSQDSWTATYNEQFF.

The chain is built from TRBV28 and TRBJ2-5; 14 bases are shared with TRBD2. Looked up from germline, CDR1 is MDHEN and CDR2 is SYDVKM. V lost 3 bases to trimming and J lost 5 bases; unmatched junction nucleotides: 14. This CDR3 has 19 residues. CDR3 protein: CASSLSETSGRAAGETQYF. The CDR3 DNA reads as TGTGCCAGCAGTTTGTCCGAGACTAGCGGGAGGGCCGCGGGGGAGACCCAGTACTTC.